One sample yielded the 24 T cell receptor beta chains listed below, sequenced in a study of blood T cells in healthy people across ages. Next came a second PCR, run for about 7 to 12 cycles, which used a sample-barcoded 5' primer along with a J-beta primer mix. In TCRdb, the 5' RACE reads were re-called with MiXCR into one record per CDR3 protein. In the table there are some 760,000 distinct CDR3 sequences, around 25% of which are singletons. In addition, the sample was reused for a study of T cells of mothers and their children.

The sequenced sample consisted of blood. Receptors were obtained from a boy between 10 and 17 years old in good health.

This clonotype appeared a single time. This chain uses TRBV6-5 with TRBJ1-1, with D possibly matching TRBD1 (6 bases). The CDR3 totals 11 residues. The V gene's germline CDR1 is MNHEY and CDR2 SVGAGI. The germline V and J ends were trimmed by 3 bases and 11 bases, with 10 bases remaining between them. CDR3 DNA sequence: TGTGCCAGCAGTTATCAGGGGTTGGCTTTCTTT. It specifies CASSYQGLAFF.

The chain is built from TRBV14 and TRBJ1-6; TRBD1 is a possible D gene (6 bases). The CDR3 runs 18 residues. V lost 3 bases to trimming and J lost 7 bases, with 22 bases between them. Germline V CDR1 and CDR2: SGHDN, FVKESK. This CDR3 is CASSQPPGAGAGNSPLHF. Here the CDR3 DNA reads TGTGCCAGCAGCCAGCCCCCCGGAGCAGGGGCGGGAAATTCACCCCTCCACTTT.

This clonotype has only a few counts. This sequence joins TRBV6-5 and TRBJ2-1; 8 bases agree with TRBD2. Germline lookup yields CDR1 MNHEY and CDR2 SVGAGI. J was trimmed by 6 bases and V by 2 bases; bases with no gene match: 6. This CDR3 is built from 15 residues. As DNA, the CDR3 is TGTGCCAGCAGTTACCGTGCGGGAGGAAGCAATGAGCAGTTCTTC. Residues: CASSYRAGGSNEQFF.

This clonotype was detected only a few times. The chain links TRBV29-1 to TRBJ1-2; 7 positions match TRBD1. The CDR3 length is 12 residues. The V segment lost 3 bases and the J segment 3 bases; nucleotides outside the gene matches: 1. Germline CDR1 reads SQVTM; CDR2 reads ANQGSEA. Written as DNA, the CDR3 is TGCAGCGTTGATCAGGGGGACTATGGCTACACCTTC. It translates to CSVDQGDYGYTF.

The rearrangement uses TRBV7-6 and TRBJ2-3, with D possibly TRBD2 on 5 matching bases. Trimming took 1 base from V and 4 from J, leaving 15 bases between them. Germline V CDR1 and CDR2: SGHVS, FNYEAQ. The CDR3 is 16 residues long. CDR3 in DNA: TGTGCCAGCAGCTTAGGGGCTGGGAGAGCAGCAGATACGCAGTATTTT. Protein sequence: CASSLGAGRAADTQYF. Full variable domain (outside the CDR3, taken from reference TRBV7-6 and TRBJ2-3): GAGVSQSPRYKVTKRGQDVALRCDPISGHVSLYWYRQALGQGPEFLTYFNYEAQQDKSGLPNDRFSAERPEGSISTLTIQRTEQRDSAMYRCASSLGAGRAADTQYFGPGTRLTVL.

The V call is TRBV29-1, the J call TRBJ1-2; 10 bases fit TRBD1. Germline V gene sequence: CDR1 SQVTM, CDR2 ANQGSEA. The CDR3 has 12 residues. J gave up 8 bases and V 6 bases, and 6 bases lay outside the gene matches. The CDR3 spells CSVGDRGEGYTF. The CDR3, as DNA: TGCAGCGTCGGGGACAGGGGAGAGGGCTACACCTTC.

V is TRBV6-6 and J is TRBJ2-5, with 8 bases that match TRBD1. Losses at the gene ends were 2 bases for V and 5 bases for J; bases not matched to a gene: 7. CDR1 is MNHNY, CDR2 SVGAGI, per germline (reference sequence). CDR3 length equals 15 residues. This CDR3 is CASSYLDRGVETQYF. CDR3 DNA: TGTGCCAGCAGTTACCTTGACAGGGGTGTGGAGACCCAGTACTTC.

The rearrangement links TRBV12-3 or TRBV12-4 to TRBJ1-2, with 7 bases aligning to TRBD1. Unmatched junction bases numbered 12, after V lost 6 bases and J lost 8 bases. This CDR3 is 14 amino acids long. CDR3: CASSWDSPTQGYTF. As DNA, the CDR3 is TGTGCCAGCAGCTGGGACAGCCCTACTCAAGGCTACACCTTC.

This clonotype was observed at least ten times. This chain connects TRBV5-1 to TRBJ1-5, with D perhaps matching TRBD1 (5 bases). This CDR3 spans 16 amino acids. Trimming cost V 1 base and J 0 bases, with 11 bases left between them. Germline V gives CDR1 SGHRS, CDR2 YFSETQ. This CDR3 reads CASSLQGSYSNQPQHF. CDR3 bases: TGCGCCAGCAGCTTGCAGGGCAGCTATAGCAATCAGCCCCAGCATTTT.

This clonotype appeared a few times. The rearrangement joins TRBV7-2 to TRBJ2-7; D perhaps matches TRBD2 (5 bases). The germline V gene has CDR1 SGHTA and CDR2 FQGNSA. V was pared by 5 bases and J by 2 bases, with 28 bases between. This CDR3 has 19 residues. The CDR3 sequence is CASSPRVGRATVGTYEQYF. The CDR3 nucleotides are TGTGCCAGCAGCCCGCGGGTAGGGCGGGCCACGGTTGGTACCTACGAGCAGTACTTC. The whole variable domain, filled in from reference TRBV7-2 and TRBJ2-7, reads GAGVSQSPSNKVTEKGKDVELRCDPISGHTALYWYRQSLGQGLEFLIYFQGNSAPDKSGLPSDRFSAERTGGSVSTLTIQRTQQEDSAVYLCASSPRVGRATVGTYEQYFGPGTRLTVT.

The chain links TRBV6-2 or TRBV6-3 to TRBJ2-1, with D uncertain. CDR1 MNHEY and CDR2 SVGEGT come from the germline V gene. This CDR3 comprises 16 residues. The V end was cut by 4 bases, the J end by 0 bases, with 13 bases between. This CDR3 reads CASSSPVGGSYNEQFF. The CDR3 DNA follows: TGTGCCAGCAGTTCCCCTGTGGGCGGCTCCTACAATGAGCAGTTCTTC.

The rearrangement joins TRBV7-9 to TRBJ2-5; TRBD2 is a possible D gene (6 bases). The closer fit of TRBJ2-7 to the DNA end suggests the J call may be wrong. From germline, CDR1 is SEHNR and CDR2 FQNEAQ (reference sequence). The CDR3 is made up of 14 amino acids. The DNA of the CDR3 is TGTGCCAGCAGCTCCCGGGACTTCACATACGAGCAGTACTTC. It yields the protein CASSSRDFTYEQYF.

The V and J genes are TRBV7-2 and TRBJ2-3, with D possibly matching TRBD1 (5 bases). The CDR3 is made up of 14 amino acids. The V end was cut by 7 bases, the J end by 6 bases, with 17 bases between. Looked up from germline, CDR1 is SGHTA and CDR2 is FQGNSA. The CDR3 loop is CASTLQGSSDTQYF. CDR3 sequence (DNA): TGTGCCAGCACCCTCCAGGGAAGTTCGGATACGCAGTATTTT.

Points on this clonotype: An end of the junction differs from the germline gene, which may be a read error. V usage is TRBV12-3 or TRBV12-4 and J usage is TRBJ2-7; the D is unclear. CDR3 length equals 13 residues. The CDR3 spells CASSFDGRNEQYF. The CDR3 DNA reads TGCGCCAGCAGTTTCGACGGCCGCAACGAGCAGTACTTC.

This clonotype was seen a handful of times. The rearrangement uses TRBV7-8 and TRBJ2-5; 7 nucleotides line up with TRBD1. The end of the DNA fits TRBJ2-1 better, so the J call may be wrong. The CDR3 has 15 amino acids. Germline assignment: CDR1 SGHVS and CDR2 FQNEAQ. CDR3 in DNA: TGTGCCAGCAGCTCAGCTGGGGACAGATACAATGAGCAGTTCTTC. Amino acid sequence: CASSSAGDRYNEQFF.

This clonotype was observed a few times. The chain has TRBV7-9 and TRBJ1-1, with D hard to call. There are 15 residues in the CDR3. With 5 bases removed from V and 1 base from J, the gap between germline ends came to 14 bases. Germline CDR1 is SEHNR and CDR2 is FQNEAQ (reference sequence). The CDR3 nucleotides read TGTGCCAGCAGCCCCCGATTGGGCTCGAACACTGAAGCTTTCTTT. This translates into CASSPRLGSNTEAFF.

This clonotype has only a few counts. The chain combines TRBV12-3 or TRBV12-4 with TRBJ1-4; 11 bases align to TRBD1. This CDR3 contains 16 residues. Trimming removed 6 bases from V and 4 bases from J; junction bases left unmatched: 7. The CDR3 DNA sequence: TGTGCCAGCAGCCCTGGGACAGGGGGAAATAATGAAAAACTGTTTTTT. The encoded protein is CASSPGTGGNNEKLFF.

The chain recombines TRBV4-3 with TRBJ2-1; D might be TRBD1 (6 bases). Trimming removed 4 bases at V and 3 bases at J, with 16 bases between. Germline CDR1 reads LGHNA; CDR2 reads YSLEER. CDR3 length equals 16 residues. The CDR3 spells CASSLTRQEYYNEQFF. The CDR3 DNA reads TGCGCCAGCAGCCTTACCCGACAGGAATACTACAATGAGCAGTTCTTC.

This clonotype was counted a few times. V usage is TRBV5-1 and J usage is TRBJ2-2, with a tentative D call TRBD1 (5 bases). The CDR3 is 16 amino acids. Trimming left V 4 bases short and J 0 bases short, with 13 bases between. CDR1 is SGHRS and CDR2 is YFSETQ in the germline V gene. The CDR3 DNA follows: TGCGCCAGCAGCACCCAGGGTTTGGCGAACACCGGGGAGCTGTTTTTT. Protein product: CASSTQGLANTGELFF. The variable domain in full, with the rest retrieved from reference TRBV5-1 and TRBJ2-2, is KAGVTQTPRYLIKTRGQQVTLSCSPISGHRSVSWYQQTPGQGLQFLFEYFSETQRNKGNFPGRFSGRQFSNSRSEMNVSTLELGDSALYLCASSTQGLANTGELFFGEGSRLTVL.

This clonotype has more than one count but fewer than ten. This chain joins TRBV2 and TRBJ2-3; possibly TRBD1 for D (5 bases). The CDR3 length is 16 residues. The germline gives CDR1 SNHLY, CDR2 FYNNEI. Between the trimmed V and J ends, which lost 6 bases and 1 base, there was a span of 17 bases. The CDR3 DNA reads as TGTGCCAGCAGCGACGACTCAACAGGAGGCACAGATACGCAGTATTTT. Protein sequence: CASSDDSTGGTDTQYF. The variable domain in full, with the rest retrieved from reference TRBV2 and TRBJ2-3, is EPEVTQTPSHQVTQMGQEVILRCVPISNHLYFYWYRQILGQKVEFLVSFYNNEISEKSEIFDDQFSVERPDGSNFTLKIRSTKLEDSAMYFCASSDDSTGGTDTQYFGPGTRLTVL.

The chain carries TRBV7-3 and TRBJ2-1, with D perhaps matching TRBD2 (6 bases). This CDR3 comprises 18 residues. The V and J ends lost 2 bases and 1 base respectively, with 18 bases between them. Germline V gene lookup returns CDR1 SGHTA and CDR2 FQGTGA. DNA of the CDR3: TGTGCCAGCAGCTTACTCTACCCTCGACTAGGGTCCTACAATGAGCAGTTCTTC. Protein: CASSLLYPRLGSYNEQFF.

The chain has TRBV20-1 and TRBJ1-6; the match to TRBD1 covers 10 bases. Looked up from germline, CDR1 is DFQATT and CDR2 is SNEGSKA (reference sequence). After removal of 2 bases from V and 10 bases from J, the junction contained 5 bases not matched to a gene. The CDR3 length is 14 residues. The CDR3 DNA reads TGCAGTGCTAGACGGGACAGGGGAGGATCACCCCTCCACTTT. Its translation is CSARRDRGGSPLHF.

This clonotype came up a few times. The chain carries TRBV7-6 and TRBJ2-6; D perhaps matches TRBD1 (5 bases). This CDR3 has 16 residues. Germline CDR1 is SGHVS and CDR2 is FNYEAQ. Trimming cost V 2 bases and J 2 bases, with 10 bases left between them. CDR3 nucleotide sequence: TGTGCCAGCAGCTTAAAGGCAGGGCCTGGGGCCAACGTCCTGACTTTC. Its translation: CASSLKAGPGANVLTF.

This sequence joins TRBV28 and TRBJ1-1; D is unclear. The ends were cut back, 3 bases at V and 7 bases at J, with 9 bases in the middle. The CDR3 loop spans 12 amino acids. Germline V lookup: CDR1 MDHEN, CDR2 SYDVKM. CDR3 sequence: CASSLNKLEAFF. In nucleotides, the CDR3 is TGTGCCAGCAGTTTGAACAAACTTGAAGCTTTCTTT. The variable domain in full, completed from reference TRBV28 and TRBJ1-1, reads DVKVTQSSRYLVKRTGEKVFLECVQDMDHENMFWYRQDPGLGLRLIYFSYDVKMKEKGDIPEGYSVSREKKERFSLILESASTNQTSMYLCASSLNKLEAFFGQGTRLTVV.